Below, 6 T cell receptor beta chains from the same sample are listed, as sequenced in a study of cytomegalovirus exposure and HLA in healthy donors. PCR employed 60 Vbeta and 13 Jbeta primers. Measured with immunoSEQ multiplex PCR; TCRdb has only the in-frame clones, and not every one. The sample yields about 280,000 clones, 70% to 90% seen once. Sequencing used PBMCs. The receptors derive from a woman in her late teens or twenties in good health and CMV-seronegative.

This clone has just one count. The chain links TRBV6-5 to TRBJ1-1; 7 bases are shared with TRBD1. The germline V gene encodes CDR1 MNHEY and CDR2 SVGAGI. J gave up 1 base and V 6 bases, and 5 bases lay outside the gene matches. The CDR3 spans 14 residues. The CDR3 sequence is CASRPGTANTEAFF. In DNA, the CDR3 is TGTGCCAGCAGACCCGGGACAGCGAACACTGAAGCTTTCTTT.

This chain connects TRBV30 to TRBJ1-6; unclear D gene. The V end was cut by 2 bases, the J end by 0 bases, with 14 bases between. In germline, CDR1 is GTSNPN, CDR2 SVGIG (reference sequence). The CDR3 covers 17 residues. CDR3 residues: CAWSFSDSRSYNSPLHF. The DNA for the CDR3 is TGTGCCTGGAGTTTTTCGGACTCTCGCTCCTATAATTCACCCCTCCACTTT.

This chain uses TRBV10-2 with TRBJ2-7; D is perhaps TRBD1 (6 bases). The CDR3 contains 17 residues. V was shortened by 4 bases and J by 1 base, with 20 bases between the two germline ends. Germline V gene lookup returns CDR1 WSHSY and CDR2 SAAADI. CDR3 in DNA: TGCGCCAGCAGTGTCGCCGAGGGTGGGGGCACGTCCTACGAGCAGTACTTC. Residues: CASSVAEGGGTSYEQYF.

The chain has TRBV4-1 and TRBJ1-3; 8 bases agree with TRBD1. Germline trimming cut 5 bases from V and 3 bases from J; bases unmatched to any gene: 6. Germline CDR1 reads MGHRA; CDR2 reads YSYEKL. The CDR3 is made up of 15 amino acids. CDR3 protein: CASSKGTGGGNTIYF. CDR3 sequence (DNA): TGCGCCAGCAGCAAAGGGACAGGAGGTGGAAACACCATATATTTT.

This chain connects TRBV6-5 to TRBJ2-7; D possibly corresponds to TRBD1 (6 bases). Trimming removed 6 bases from V and 1 base from J, with 13 bases in between. Germline CDR1 is MNHEY and CDR2 is SVGAGI. This CDR3 region has 14 residues. CDR3: CASRIRQASYEQYF. The CDR3 nucleotides read TGTGCCAGCAGAATCCGACAGGCTTCCTACGAGCAGTACTTC.

V gene TRBV2 combines with J gene TRBJ1-2; D is unclear. CDR1 and CDR2 from the germline V gene are SNHLY and FYNNEI. V lost 2 bases and J 9 bases, leaving 16 bases between the germline ends. The CDR3 runs to 14 residues. The DNA of the CDR3 is TGTGCCAGCAGTGAATCCTTTTATGACAATCGCTACACCTTC. Translation gives CASSESFYDNRYTF.